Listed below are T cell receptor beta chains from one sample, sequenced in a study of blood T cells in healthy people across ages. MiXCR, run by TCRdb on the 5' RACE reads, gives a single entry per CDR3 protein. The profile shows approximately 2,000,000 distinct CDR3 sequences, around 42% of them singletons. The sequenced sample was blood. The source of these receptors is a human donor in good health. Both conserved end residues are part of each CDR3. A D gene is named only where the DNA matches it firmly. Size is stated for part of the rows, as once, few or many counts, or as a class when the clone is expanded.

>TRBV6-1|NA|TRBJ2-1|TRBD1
CASSERQGAPFEIYNEQFF
TGTGCCAGCAGTGAGAGACAGGGGGCGCCTTTTGAGATATACAATGAGCAGTTCTTC
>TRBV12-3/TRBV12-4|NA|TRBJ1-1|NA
CASSFQSGNTEAFF
TGTGCCAGCAGTTTTCAGTCAGGGAACACTGAAGCTTTCTTT
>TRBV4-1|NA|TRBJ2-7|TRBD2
CASSWRGGDEQYF
TGCGCCAGTAGTTGGCGGGGGGGCGACGAGCAGTACTTC
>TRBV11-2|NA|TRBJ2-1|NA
CASSLEFRFEQFF
TGTGCCAGCAGCTTAGAATTTCGGTTTGAGCAGTTCTTC
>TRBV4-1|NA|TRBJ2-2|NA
CVSSQAWGGTGELFF
TGCGTCAGCAGCCAAGCTTGGGGTGGGACCGGGGAGCTGTTTTTT
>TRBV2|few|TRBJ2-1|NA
CASFQGAYNEQFF
TGTGCCAGCTTCCAGGGAGCTTACAATGAGCAGTTCTTC
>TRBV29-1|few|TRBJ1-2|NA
CSVERTLNYGYTF
TGCAGCGTTGAAAGGACACTTAACTATGGCTACACCTTC
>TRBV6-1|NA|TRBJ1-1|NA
CASSEIPENTEAFF
TGTGCCAGCAGTGAAATTCCGGAGAACACTGAAGCTTTCTTT
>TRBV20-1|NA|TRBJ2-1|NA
CSASRGERAAEFF
TGCAGTGCTAGTCGGGGTGAAAGAGCGGCGGAGTTCTTC
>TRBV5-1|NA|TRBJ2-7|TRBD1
CASSRRIGQGASYEQYF
TGCGCCAGCAGCCGGAGAATAGGACAGGGGGCCTCCTACGAGCAGTACTTC
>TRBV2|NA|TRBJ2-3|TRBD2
CASRPSGNTDTQYF
TGTGCCAGCAGACCCAGCGGGAACACAGATACGCAGTATTTT
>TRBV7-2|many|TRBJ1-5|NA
CASSLTFGNQPQHF
TGTGCCAGCAGCTTGACTTTCGGGAATCAGCCCCAGCATTTT
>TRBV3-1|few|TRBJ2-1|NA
CASSQAIGTYEQFF
TGTGCCAGCAGCCAAGCGATAGGGACCTACGAGCAGTTCTTC
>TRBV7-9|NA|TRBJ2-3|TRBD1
CASSWGQLVFTDTQYF
TGTGCCAGCAGCTGGGGACAGTTAGTTTTCACAGATACGCAGTATTTT
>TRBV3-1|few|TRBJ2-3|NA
CASSQSGPFRDTQYF
TGTGCCAGCAGCCAGTCCGGGCCTTTTCGAGATACGCAGTATTTT
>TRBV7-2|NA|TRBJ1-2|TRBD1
CASSLAYLDGAGGDRGDNYGYTF
TGTGCCAGCAGCTTAGCTTACTTGGATGGGGCTGGAGGAGACAGGGGGGATAACTATGGCTACACCTTC
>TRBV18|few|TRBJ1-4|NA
CASSPEGIGRFF
TGTGCCAGCTCACCCGAGGGGATTGGACGGTTTTTT
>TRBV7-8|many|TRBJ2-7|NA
CASSLTISYEQYF
TGTGCCAGCAGCTTAACCATCTCCTACGAGCAGTACTTC
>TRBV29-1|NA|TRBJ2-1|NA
CSVGIQAVWQFF
TGCAGCGTTGGGATCCAGGCGGTTTGGCAGTTCTTC
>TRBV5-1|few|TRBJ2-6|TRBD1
CASSWGQGSNVLTF
TGCGCCAGCAGCTGGGGACAGGGGAGCAACGTCCTGACTTTC
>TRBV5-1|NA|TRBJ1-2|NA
CASWGGYGYTF
TGCGCCAGCTGGGGGGGCTATGGCTACACCTTC
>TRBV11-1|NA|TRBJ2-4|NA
CASSLGQAAIQYF
TGTGCCAGCAGCTTAGGGCAGGCCGCCATTCAGTACTTC
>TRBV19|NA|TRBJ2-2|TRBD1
CASFPGGTNTGELFF
TGTGCCAGTTTTCCAGGGGGCACGAACACCGGGGAGCTGTTTTTT
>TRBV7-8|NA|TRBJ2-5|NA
CASSLEGPVETQYF
TGTGCCAGCAGCTTAGAAGGGCCAGTGGAGACCCAGTACTTC
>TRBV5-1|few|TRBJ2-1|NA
CASSGDGLLLGYNEQFF
TGCGCCAGCAGCGGCGATGGGCTGTTGTTGGGCTACAATGAGCAGTTCTTC
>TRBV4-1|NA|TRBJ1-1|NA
CASSHSQGNTEAFF
TGCGCCAGCAGCCATAGTCAGGGGAACACTGAAGCTTTCTTT
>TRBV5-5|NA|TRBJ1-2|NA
CASSFPSGTGYGYTF
TGTGCCAGCAGCTTTCCTTCCGGGACGGGATATGGCTACACCTTC
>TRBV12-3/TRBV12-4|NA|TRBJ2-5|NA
CASRKGPVGREAQYF
TGTGCCAGCAGAAAGGGCCCAGTGGGGCGAGAGGCCCAGTACTTC
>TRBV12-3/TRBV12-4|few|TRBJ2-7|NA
CASSPSGTPPYEQYF
TGTGCCAGCAGTCCCTCCGGGACTCCACCCTACGAGCAGTACTTC
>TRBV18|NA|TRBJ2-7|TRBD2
CASSPSGVMYEQYF
TGTGCCAGCTCCCCCAGCGGGGTCATGTACGAGCAGTACTTC
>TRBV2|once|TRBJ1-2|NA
CASSPDGVNGYTF
TGTGCCAGCAGTCCGGACGGGGTAAATGGCTACACCTTC
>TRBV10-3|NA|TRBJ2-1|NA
CAISSGYNEQFF
TGTGCCATCAGTAGCGGATACAATGAGCAGTTCTTC
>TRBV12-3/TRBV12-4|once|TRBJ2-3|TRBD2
CASSLRTSADAQYF
TGTGCCAGCAGTCTCAGGACTAGCGCAGATGCGCAATATTTT
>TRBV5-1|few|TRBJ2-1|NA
CASSTGGFNEQFF
TGCGCCAGCAGCACCGGCGGGTTCAATGAGCAGTTCTTC
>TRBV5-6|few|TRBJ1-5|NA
CASSLDAGPQHF
TGTGCCAGCAGCTTGGACGCAGGGCCCCAGCATTTT
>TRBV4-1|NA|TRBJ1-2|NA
CASSQESGRTVIYGYTF
TGCGCCAGCAGCCAAGAGAGTGGAAGGACAGTAATTTATGGCTACACCTTC
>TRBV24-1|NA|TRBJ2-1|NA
CATSDFDELFF
TGTGCCACCAGTGATTTCGATGAGCTGTTCTTC
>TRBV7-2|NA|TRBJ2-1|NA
CASSTPYLGNEQFF
TGTGCCAGCAGCACCCCTTACCTAGGAAATGAGCAGTTCTTC
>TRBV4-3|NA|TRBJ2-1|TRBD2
CASSPTASGGLNEQFF
TGCGCCAGCAGCCCCACCGCTAGCGGGGGGCTAAATGAGCAGTTCTTC
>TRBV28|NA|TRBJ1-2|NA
CASSWFIADSYGYTF
TGTGCCAGCAGTTGGTTTATTGCGGACAGCTATGGCTACACCTTC
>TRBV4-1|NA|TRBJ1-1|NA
CASSQDPGREACF
TGCGCCAGCAGCCAAGATCCTGGCAGGGAAGCTTGCTTT
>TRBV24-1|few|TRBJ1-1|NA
CATRFGNGDTEAFF
TGTGCCACCAGGTTTGGAAACGGCGACACTGAAGCTTTCTTT
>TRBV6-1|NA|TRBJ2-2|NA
CASTDSSTGRGSGELFF
TGTGCCAGCACCGACTCCTCGACAGGGCGGGGGAGCGGGGAGCTGTTTTTT
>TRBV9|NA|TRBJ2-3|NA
CASSVEAGGITDTQYF
TGTGCCAGCAGCGTAGAGGCAGGGGGGATCACAGATACGCAGTATTTT
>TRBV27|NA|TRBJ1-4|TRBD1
CASRPGTVNNEKLFF
TGTGCCAGCAGACCAGGGACAGTAAATAATGAAAAACTGTTTTTT
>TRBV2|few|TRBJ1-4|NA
CASTLPTNEKLFF
TGTGCCAGCACCCTCCCAACTAATGAAAAACTGTTTTTT
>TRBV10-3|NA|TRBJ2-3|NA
CAISRAEDTQYF
TGTGCCATCTCCCGGGCGGAAGATACGCAGTATTTT
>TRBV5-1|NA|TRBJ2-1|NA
CAGSLVWGDSPHNEQFF
TGCGCCGGCAGCTTGGTTTGGGGGGACAGTCCCCACAATGAGCAGTTCTTC
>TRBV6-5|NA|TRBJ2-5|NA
CASSYSGAPSGETQYF
TGTGCCAGCAGTTACTCTGGGGCCCCGTCAGGAGAGACCCAGTACTTC
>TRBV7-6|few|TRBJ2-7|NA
CASSPNPTVTYEQYF
TGTGCCAGCAGCCCTAACCCGACTGTAACCTACGAGCAGTACTTC
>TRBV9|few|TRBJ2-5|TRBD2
CASSVVASGGAGSETQYF
TGTGCCAGCAGCGTAGTTGCGAGCGGGGGGGCGGGTTCGGAGACCCAGTACTTC
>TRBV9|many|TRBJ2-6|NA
CASSAISGANVLTF
TGTGCCAGCAGCGCCATTTCGGGGGCCAACGTCCTGACTTTC
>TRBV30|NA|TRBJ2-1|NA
CAWNPSAYNEQFF
TGTGCCTGGAATCCCTCTGCATACAATGAGCAGTTCTTC
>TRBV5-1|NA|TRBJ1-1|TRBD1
CASSLGDRYEAFF
TGCGCCAGCAGCTTGGGGGACAGGTATGAAGCTTTCTTT
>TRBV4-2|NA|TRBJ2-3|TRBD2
CASSLSRLAGDTQYF
TGTGCCAGCAGCCTATCTCGGCTAGCGGGTGATACGCAGTATTTT
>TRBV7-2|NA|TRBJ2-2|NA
CASSKLQTGELFF
TGTGCCAGCAGCAAGCTACAGACCGGGGAGCTGTTTTTT
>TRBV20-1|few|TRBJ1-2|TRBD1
CSARGPQGVFYGYTF
TGCAGTGCTAGAGGCCCACAGGGGGTATTCTATGGCTACACCTTC
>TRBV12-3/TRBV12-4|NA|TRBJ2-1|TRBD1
CASSPGGMGPESYNEQFF
TGTGCCAGCAGTCCAGGGGGCATGGGCCCGGAATCCTACAATGAGCAGTTCTTC
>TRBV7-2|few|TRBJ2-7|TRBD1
CASSPGGYLYEQYF
TGTGCCAGCAGCCCAGGGGGCTATCTCTACGAGCAGTACTTC